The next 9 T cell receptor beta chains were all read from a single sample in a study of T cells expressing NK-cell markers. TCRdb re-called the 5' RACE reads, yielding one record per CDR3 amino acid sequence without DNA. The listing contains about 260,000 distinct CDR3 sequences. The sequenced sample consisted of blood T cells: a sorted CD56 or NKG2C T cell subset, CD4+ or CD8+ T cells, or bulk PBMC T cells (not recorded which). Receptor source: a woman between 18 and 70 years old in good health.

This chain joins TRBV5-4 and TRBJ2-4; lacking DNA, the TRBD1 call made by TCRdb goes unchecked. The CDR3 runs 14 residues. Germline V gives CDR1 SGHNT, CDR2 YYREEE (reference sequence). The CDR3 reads CASSLDGASNIQYF.

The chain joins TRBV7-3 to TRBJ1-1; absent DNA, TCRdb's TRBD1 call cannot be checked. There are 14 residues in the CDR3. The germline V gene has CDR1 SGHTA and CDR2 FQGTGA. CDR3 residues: CASSLQPETGEAFF.

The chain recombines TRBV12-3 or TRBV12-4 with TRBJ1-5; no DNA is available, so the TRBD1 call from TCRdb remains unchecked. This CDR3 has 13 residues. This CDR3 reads CASSTFPPQPQHF.

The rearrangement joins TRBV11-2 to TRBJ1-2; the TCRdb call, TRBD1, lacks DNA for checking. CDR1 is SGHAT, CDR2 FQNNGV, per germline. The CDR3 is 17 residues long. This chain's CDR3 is CASSLDETELANYGYTF.

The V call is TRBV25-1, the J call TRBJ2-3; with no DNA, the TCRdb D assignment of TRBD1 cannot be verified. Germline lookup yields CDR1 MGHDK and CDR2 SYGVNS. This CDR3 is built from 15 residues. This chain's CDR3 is CASSDPGTPSGTQYF.

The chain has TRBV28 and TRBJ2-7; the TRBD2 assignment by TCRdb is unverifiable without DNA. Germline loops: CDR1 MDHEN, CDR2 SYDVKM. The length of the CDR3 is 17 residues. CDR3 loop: CASSLGLASGTGYEQYF.

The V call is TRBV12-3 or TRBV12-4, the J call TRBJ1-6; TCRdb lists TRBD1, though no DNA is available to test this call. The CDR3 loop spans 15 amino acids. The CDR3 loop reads CASSFGGPYNSPLHF.

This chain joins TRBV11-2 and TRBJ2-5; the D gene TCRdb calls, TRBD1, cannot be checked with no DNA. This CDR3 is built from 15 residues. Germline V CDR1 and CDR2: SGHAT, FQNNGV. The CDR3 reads CASSLDRGLGRTQYF.

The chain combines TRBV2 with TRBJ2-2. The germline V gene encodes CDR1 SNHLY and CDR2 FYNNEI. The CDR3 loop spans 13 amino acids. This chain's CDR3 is CASQTANTGELFF.